This T cell receptor beta chain appears in the sequencing data of a study of blood T cell repertoires in COVID-19. About this clone itself: Other DNA sequences of this sample code for an identical CDR3.

V trimming: 4 bases; J trimming: 3 bases; junction bases outside the gene matches: 3. The CDR3 runs to 16 residues. Looked up from germline, CDR1 is SGHNT and CDR2 is YYREEE (reference sequence). Here immunoSEQ multiplex PCR was the method, and the copy in TCRdb shows in-frame clones only, minus some. The repertoire holds over 400,000 clones, with approximately 90% as singletons. The sequence was obtained from a woman in her sixties or seventies who had recovered from COVID-19. The sample taken for sequencing was PBMCs or T cells enriched from blood (not recorded which). The chain joins TRBV5-4 to TRBJ2-3; 15 positions match TRBD2. The CDR3 region is CASSPGLAGGTDTQYF. The CDR3, as DNA: TGTGCCAGCAGCCCGGGACTAGCGGGGGGTACAGATACGCAGTATTTT.